This TCR beta chain came from a study of T-cell memory formation after mild COVID-19. The CDR3 has 16 amino acids. Germline V lookup: CDR1 LGHNA, CDR2 YSLEER. Germline trimming cut 4 bases from V and 6 bases from J; bases unmatched to any gene: 10. From 5'RACE with constant-segment primers came TCR alpha and TCR beta cDNA libraries that carried sample barcodes and UMIs. TCRdb called the 5' RACE reads again in MiXCR, with one record for every CDR3 protein. The sample carries 470,000 or so distinct CDR3 sequences, 15% to 25% recorded once. As to this clonotype: Its specificity is not known.

Study-wide results and limits: Mostly located in CM and EM were contracting CD4+ clones, with contracting CD8+ clones located in EMRA. Later expanders leaned toward CD4+, whereas clones contracting from day 15 to 85 were balanced CD4/CD8.

The receptor was isolated from an adult woman who had mild COVID-19 (a few samples of this study predate the infection). Cell type and time point are not known. The sequencing sample was made of PBMCs or a T cell subset sorted from them (not recorded which). The chain employs TRBV4-3 and TRBJ2-1; 9 bases fit TRBD1. The DNA of the CDR3 is TGCGCCAGCAGCCGCACTGACAGGGGGAGAGGCAATGAGCAGTTCTTC. This sequence encodes CASSRTDRGRGNEQFF.